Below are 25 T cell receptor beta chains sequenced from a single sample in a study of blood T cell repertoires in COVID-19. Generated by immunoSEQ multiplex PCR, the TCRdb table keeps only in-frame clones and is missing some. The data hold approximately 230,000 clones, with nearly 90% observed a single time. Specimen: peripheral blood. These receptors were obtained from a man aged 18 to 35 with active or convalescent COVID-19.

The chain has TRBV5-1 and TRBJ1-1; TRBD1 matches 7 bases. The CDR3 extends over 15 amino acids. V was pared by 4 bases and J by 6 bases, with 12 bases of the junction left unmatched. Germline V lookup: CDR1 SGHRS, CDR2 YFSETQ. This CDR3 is CASSRGTATTSEAFF. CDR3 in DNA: TGCGCCAGCAGCCGCGGGACAGCAACTACTTCTGAAGCTTTCTTT.

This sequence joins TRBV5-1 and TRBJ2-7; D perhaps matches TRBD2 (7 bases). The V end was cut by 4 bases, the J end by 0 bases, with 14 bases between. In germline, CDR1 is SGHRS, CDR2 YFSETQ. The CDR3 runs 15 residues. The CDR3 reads CASSRGGHLSYEQYF. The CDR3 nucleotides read TGCGCCAGCAGCAGGGGGGGGCACCTCTCCTACGAGCAGTACTTC.

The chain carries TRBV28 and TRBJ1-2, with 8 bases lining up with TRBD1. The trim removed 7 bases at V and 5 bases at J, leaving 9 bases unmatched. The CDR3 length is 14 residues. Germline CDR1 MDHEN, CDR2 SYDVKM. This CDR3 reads CASITQGGWYGYTF. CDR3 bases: TGTGCCAGCATCACACAGGGGGGGTGGTATGGCTACACCTTC.

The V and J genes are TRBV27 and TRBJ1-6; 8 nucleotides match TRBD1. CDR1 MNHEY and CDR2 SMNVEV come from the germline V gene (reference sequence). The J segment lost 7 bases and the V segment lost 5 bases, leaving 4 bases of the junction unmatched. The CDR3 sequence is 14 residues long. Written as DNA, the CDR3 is TGTGCCAGCAGTGACAGGGGCCCCAATTCACCCCTCCACTTT. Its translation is CASSDRGPNSPLHF.

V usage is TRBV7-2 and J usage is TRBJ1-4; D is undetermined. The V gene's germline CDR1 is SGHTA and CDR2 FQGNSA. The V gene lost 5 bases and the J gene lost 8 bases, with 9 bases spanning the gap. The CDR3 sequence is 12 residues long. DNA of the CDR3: TGTGCCAGCAGCCTAATGGGCGAAAAACTGTTTTTT. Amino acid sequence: CASSLMGEKLFF.

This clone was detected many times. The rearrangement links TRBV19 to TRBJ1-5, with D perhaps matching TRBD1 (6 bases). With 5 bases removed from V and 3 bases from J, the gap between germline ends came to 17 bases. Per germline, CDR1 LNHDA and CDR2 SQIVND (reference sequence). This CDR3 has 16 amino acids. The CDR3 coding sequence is TGTGCCAGTAGTGTTCGTCGGGGGGACACCAATCAGCCCCAGCATTTT. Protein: CASSVRRGDTNQPQHF.

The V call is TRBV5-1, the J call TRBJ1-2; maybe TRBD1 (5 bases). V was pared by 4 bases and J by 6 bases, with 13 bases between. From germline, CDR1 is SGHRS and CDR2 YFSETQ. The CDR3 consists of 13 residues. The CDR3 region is CASSHGQGDGYTF. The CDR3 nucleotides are TGCGCCAGCAGCCACGGGCAGGGTGATGGCTACACCTTC.

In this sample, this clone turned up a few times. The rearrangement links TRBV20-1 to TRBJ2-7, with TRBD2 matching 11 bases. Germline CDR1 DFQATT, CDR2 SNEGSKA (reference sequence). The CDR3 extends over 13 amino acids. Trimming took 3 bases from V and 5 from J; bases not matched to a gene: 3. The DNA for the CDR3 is TGCAGTGCTAGTCTAGCGGGAGGCAACGAGCAGTACTTC. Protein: CSASLAGGNEQYF.

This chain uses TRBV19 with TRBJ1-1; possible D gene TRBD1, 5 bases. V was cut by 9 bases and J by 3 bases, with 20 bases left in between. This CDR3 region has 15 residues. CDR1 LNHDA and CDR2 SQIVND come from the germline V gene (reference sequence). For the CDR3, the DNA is TGTGCCAGCTCAATTACCTTCGGGGGGGACACTGAAGCTTTCTTT. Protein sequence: CASSITFGGDTEAFF.

The CDR3 DNA reads as TGTGCCAGCAGCCGCCAAGTACCGGGACAGGGAACTTCACCCCTCCACTTT. Translating it yields CASSRQVPGQGTSPLHF. J is TRBJ1-6 and V is TRBV7-8; the match to TRBD1 covers 9 bases. CDR3 length: 17 residues. Germline CDR1 SGHVS, CDR2 FQNEAQ. V trimming: 5 bases; J trimming: 9 bases; junction bases outside the gene matches: 14.

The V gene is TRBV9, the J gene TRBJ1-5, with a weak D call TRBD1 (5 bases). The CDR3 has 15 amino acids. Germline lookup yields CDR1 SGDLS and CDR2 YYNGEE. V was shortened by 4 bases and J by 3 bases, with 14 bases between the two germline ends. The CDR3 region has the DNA TGTGCCAGCAGCCCCGGCGGGGGAGCCAATCAGCCCCAGCATTTT. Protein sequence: CASSPGGGANQPQHF.

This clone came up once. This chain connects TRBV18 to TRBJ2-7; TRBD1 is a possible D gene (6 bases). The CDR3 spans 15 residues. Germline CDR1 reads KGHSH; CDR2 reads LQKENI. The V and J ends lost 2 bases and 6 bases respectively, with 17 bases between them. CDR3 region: CASSPAPGETAEQYF. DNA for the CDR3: TGTGCCAGCTCACCAGCGCCAGGGGAGACCGCCGAGCAGTACTTC.

The CDR3 bases are TGTGCCAGCTCCCGACAGGGGGCTGAAAACATTCAGTACTTC. The encoded protein is CASSRQGAENIQYF. The V gene is TRBV21-1, the J gene TRBJ2-4; TRBD1 is the table's D call, not checked against the DNA. TRBV21-1 counts as a pseudogene. The CDR3 runs 14 residues.

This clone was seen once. The CDR3 bases are TGTGCCAGCAGCTTAGCGGGGACAGGGGGCGCGGACTATGGCTACACCTTC. Its translation: CASSLAGTGGADYGYTF. This rearrangement joins TRBV7-9 to TRBJ1-2; 12 bases match TRBD1. The CDR3 covers 17 residues. Germline lookup yields CDR1 SEHNR and CDR2 FQNEAQ (reference sequence). V was clipped by 0 bases and J by 3 bases; unmatched bases: 5.

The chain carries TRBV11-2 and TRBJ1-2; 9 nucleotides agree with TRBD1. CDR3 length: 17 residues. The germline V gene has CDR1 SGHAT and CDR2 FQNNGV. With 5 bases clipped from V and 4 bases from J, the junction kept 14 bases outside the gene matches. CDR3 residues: CASSMSPGQGPSYGYTF. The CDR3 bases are TGTGCCAGCAGCATGAGTCCGGGACAGGGCCCTTCCTATGGCTACACCTTC.

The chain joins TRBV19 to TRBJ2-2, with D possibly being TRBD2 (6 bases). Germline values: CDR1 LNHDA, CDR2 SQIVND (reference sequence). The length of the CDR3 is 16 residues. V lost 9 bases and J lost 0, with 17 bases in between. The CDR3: CASLTRASANTGELFF. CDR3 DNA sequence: TGTGCCAGCCTGACGAGGGCTAGCGCGAACACCGGGGAGCTGTTTTTT. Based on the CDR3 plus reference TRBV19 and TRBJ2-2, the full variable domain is DGGITQSPKYLFRKEGQNVTLSCEQNLNHDAMYWYRQDPGQGLRLIYYSQIVNDFQKGDIAEGYSVSREKKESFPLTVTSAQKNPTAFYLCASLTRASANTGELFFGEGSRLTVL.

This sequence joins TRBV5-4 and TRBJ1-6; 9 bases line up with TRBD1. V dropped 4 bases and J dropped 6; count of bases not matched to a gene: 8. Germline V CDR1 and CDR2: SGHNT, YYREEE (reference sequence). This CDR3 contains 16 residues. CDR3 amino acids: CASSPGQGLINSPLHF. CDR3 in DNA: TGTGCCAGCAGCCCGGGACAGGGACTCATTAATTCACCCCTCCACTTT.

The CDR3 DNA reads TGTGCCTGGAGTGTACCCACCGGAGCCTTCCAAGAGACCCAGTACTTC. Translated: CAWSVPTGAFQETQYF. The chain joins TRBV30 to TRBJ2-5; the D is unclear. Germline-derived CDR1 and CDR2 are GTSNPN and SVGIG (reference sequence). Trimming cost V 0 bases and J 1 base, with 15 bases left between them. This CDR3 comprises 16 residues.

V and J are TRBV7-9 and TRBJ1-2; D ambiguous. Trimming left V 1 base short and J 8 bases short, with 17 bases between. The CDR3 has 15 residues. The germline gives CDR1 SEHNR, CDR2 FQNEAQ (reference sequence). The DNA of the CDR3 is TGTGCCAGCAGCTTAGTAGTAACGGGGAGAGACGGCTACACCTTC. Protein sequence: CASSLVVTGRDGYTF.

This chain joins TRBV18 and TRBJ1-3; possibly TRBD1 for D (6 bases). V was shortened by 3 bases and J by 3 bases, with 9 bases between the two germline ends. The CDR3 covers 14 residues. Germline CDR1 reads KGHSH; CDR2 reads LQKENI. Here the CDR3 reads CASSPTGIGNTIYF. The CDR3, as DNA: TGTGCCAGCTCACCGACAGGAATTGGAAACACCATATATTTT. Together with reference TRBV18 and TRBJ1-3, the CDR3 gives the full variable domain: NAGVMQNPRHLVRRRGQEARLRCSPMKGHSHVYWYRQLPEEGLKFMVYLQKENIIDESGMPKERFSAEFPKEGPSILRIQQVVRGDSAAYFCASSPTGIGNTIYFGEGSWLTVV.

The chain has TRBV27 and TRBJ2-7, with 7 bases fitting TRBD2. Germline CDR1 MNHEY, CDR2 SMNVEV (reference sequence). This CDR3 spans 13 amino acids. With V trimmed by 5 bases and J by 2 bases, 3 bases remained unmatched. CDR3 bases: TGTGCCAGCAGTCTCGGGACTACCTACGAGCAGTACTTC. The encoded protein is CASSLGTTYEQYF.

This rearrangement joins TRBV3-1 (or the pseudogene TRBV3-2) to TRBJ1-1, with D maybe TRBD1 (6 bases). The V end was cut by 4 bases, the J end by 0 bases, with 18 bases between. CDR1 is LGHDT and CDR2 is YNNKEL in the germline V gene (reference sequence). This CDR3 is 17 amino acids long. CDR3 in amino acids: CASSPRQDPAMNTEAFF. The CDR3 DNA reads TGTGCCAGCAGCCCGCGACAGGACCCCGCTATGAACACTGAAGCTTTCTTT.

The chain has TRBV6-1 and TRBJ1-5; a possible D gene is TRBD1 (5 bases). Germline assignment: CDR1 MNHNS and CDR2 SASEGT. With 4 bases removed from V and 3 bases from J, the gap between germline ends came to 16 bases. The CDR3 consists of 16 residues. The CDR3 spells CASSARVGPSNQPQHF. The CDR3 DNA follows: TGTGCCAGCAGTGCCCGCGTGGGGCCCTCCAATCAGCCCCAGCATTTT.

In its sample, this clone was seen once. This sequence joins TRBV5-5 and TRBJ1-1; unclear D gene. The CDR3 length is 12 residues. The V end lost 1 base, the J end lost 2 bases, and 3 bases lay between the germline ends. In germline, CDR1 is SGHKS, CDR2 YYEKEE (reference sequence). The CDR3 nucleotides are TGTGCCAGCAGCTTGCGTAACACTGAAGCTTTCTTT. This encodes CASSLRNTEAFF. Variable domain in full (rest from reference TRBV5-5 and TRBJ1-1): DAGVTQSPTHLIKTRGQQVTLRCSPISGHKSVSWYQQVLGQGPQFIFQYYEKEERGRGNFPDRFSARQFPNYSSELNVNALLLGDSALYLCASSLRNTEAFFGQGTRLTVV.

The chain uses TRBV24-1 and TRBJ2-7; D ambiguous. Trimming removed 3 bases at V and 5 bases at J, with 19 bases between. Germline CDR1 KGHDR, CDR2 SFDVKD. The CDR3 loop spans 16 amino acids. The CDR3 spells CATSDNGVSSTHEQYF. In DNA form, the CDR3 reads TGTGCCACCAGTGATAACGGAGTCTCAAGCACCCACGAGCAGTACTTC.